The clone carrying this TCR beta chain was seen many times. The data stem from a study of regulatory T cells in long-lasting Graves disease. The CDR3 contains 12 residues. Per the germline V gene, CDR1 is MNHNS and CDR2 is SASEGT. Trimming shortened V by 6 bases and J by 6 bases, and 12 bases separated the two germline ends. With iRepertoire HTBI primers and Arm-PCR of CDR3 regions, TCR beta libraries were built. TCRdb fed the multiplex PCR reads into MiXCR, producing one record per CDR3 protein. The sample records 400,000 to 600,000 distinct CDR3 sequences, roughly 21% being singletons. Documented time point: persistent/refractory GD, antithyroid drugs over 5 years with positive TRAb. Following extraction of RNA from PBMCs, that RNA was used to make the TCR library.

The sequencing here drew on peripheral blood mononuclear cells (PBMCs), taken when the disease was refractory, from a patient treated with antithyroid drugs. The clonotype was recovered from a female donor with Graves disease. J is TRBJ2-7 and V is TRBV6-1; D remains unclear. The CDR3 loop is CASRTDGREQYF. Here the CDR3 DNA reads TGTGCCAGCAGAACGGACGGGCGCGAGCAGTACTTC.